The 8 T cell receptor beta chains reported below all come from one sample, sequenced in a study of prognosis after radiotherapy for stage I lung cancer. The TCR beta CDR3 region was amplified from genomic DNA, with two rounds of multiplex PCR being used for the amplification. Specific primers for each TRBV and TRBJ gene were what first-round PCR used. TCRdb re-analysed the multiplex PCR reads in MiXCR, keeping a single row per CDR3 protein. The data contain roughly 38,000 distinct CDR3 sequences, roughly a quarter of them singletons. The sequencing here drew on PBMCs, taken before or after stereotactic body radiation therapy (not recorded which). These receptors came from a donor aged 50 or older with non-small cell lung cancer.

This clonotype was detected ten times or more. A junction end diverges from the germline sequence, so it may reflect a read error. The chain employs TRBV28 and TRBJ2-3, with a tentative D call TRBD2 (5 bases). Germline CDR1 is MDHEN and CDR2 is SYDVKM. This CDR3 is 16 amino acids long. The CDR3 coding sequence is TGTGTCAGCAACCAAGAACTAGGAACTAGCACAGATACGCAGTATTTT. This encodes CVSNQELGTSTDTQYF.

In this sample, this clonotype turned up many times. Its ends do not fully match the called genes, so a read error is possible. The chain combines TRBV5-6 with TRBJ1-1, with D perhaps matching TRBD1 (6 bases). Germline assignment: CDR1 SGHDT and CDR2 YYEEEE. The CDR3 loop spans 15 amino acids. CDR3 sequence: CASTLLGGRGTEAFF. CDR3 nucleotides: TGTGCCAGCACCTTGCTAGGGGGAAGGGGCACTGAAGCTTTCTTT.

Remarks on this clonotype: This may stem from a read error, because a much larger clone lies one nucleotide away. The chain recombines TRBV7-8 with TRBJ2-7; D remains ambiguous. CDR1 is SGHVS and CDR2 is FQNEAQ in the germline V gene. Trimming took 2 bases from V and 4 from J, leaving 9 bases between them. The CDR3 loop spans 13 amino acids. The CDR3 sequence is CASSLCGLYEQYF. The DNA for the CDR3 is TGTGCCAGCAGCTTATGTGGGTTGTACGAGCAGTACTTC.

This clonotype was counted many times. This sequence joins TRBV11-2 and TRBJ1-5; D is undetermined. V lost 0 bases, J lost 7 bases, and 4 bases lay in between. CDR3 length: 12 residues. Germline V gene data show CDR1 as SGHAT and CDR2 as FQNNGV. In DNA form, the CDR3 reads TGTGCCAGCAGCTTAGACGGGCAGCCCCAGCATTTT. Amino acid sequence: CASSLDGQPQHF.

In its sample, this clonotype was seen many times. The V and J genes are TRBV4-1 and TRBJ2-2; no firm D call. Germline loops: CDR1 MGHRA, CDR2 YSYEKL. V was clipped by 1 base and J by 4 bases, with 4 bases between them. CDR3 length: 13 amino acids. Here the CDR3 reads CASSQGFTGELFF. CDR3 in DNA: TGCGCCAGCAGCCAAGGCTTCACCGGGGAGCTGTTTTTT.

This clonotype was detected many times. The CDR3 DNA sequence: TGTGCCAGCAGTACCGTACAGGGGGCGAAGATTAGCACAGATACGCAGTATTTT. Translating gives CASSTVQGAKISTDTQYF. This chain uses TRBV28 with TRBJ2-3; 9 positions match TRBD1. This CDR3 has 18 amino acids. In germline, CDR1 is MDHEN, CDR2 SYDVKM. V trimming: 5 bases; J trimming: 0 bases; junction bases outside the gene matches: 12.

This clonotype was detected many times. This rearrangement joins TRBV6-1 to TRBJ1-5; tentative D call: TRBD1 (5 bases). There are 17 residues in the CDR3. The V gene lost 2 bases and the J gene lost 6 bases, with 20 bases spanning the gap. In germline, CDR1 is MNHNS, CDR2 SASEGT. This CDR3 reads CASSESGYLGMGQPQHF. CDR3 bases: TGTGCCAGCAGTGAATCAGGGTATCTCGGCATGGGTCAGCCCCAGCATTTT.

For this clonotype: A far larger clone is one base from this, pointing to a likely read error. This sequence joins TRBV6-5 and TRBJ1-6; 10 positions match TRBD1. The CDR3 sequence is 14 residues long. The germline V gene has CDR1 MNHEY and CDR2 SVGAGI. This chain's CDR3 is CASTGQGDHSPIHF. The CDR3 region has the DNA TGTGCCAGCACCGGACAGGGGGATCATTCACCCATCCACTTT.